This T cell receptor (beta chain) stems from a study of T cell repertoires in cytomegalovirus infection. TCRdb analysed the reads with MiXCR anew, one entry per CDR3 protein. The data contain around 900,000 distinct CDR3 sequences, roughly a third of them singletons. The CDR3 consists of 13 residues. Deletions cut 1 base from V and 10 bases from J, with 13 bases between. Germline CDR1 reads MGHRA; CDR2 reads YSYEKL. For this clonotype: What it recognizes is unknown.

This sequence was found in a human donor in good health (CMV status not recorded). Some clones in this sample may be carry-over from other donors' samples. The chain couples TRBV4-1 to TRBJ1-1, with D tentatively TRBD1 (6 bases). The material was cultured CD8+ T cells from PBMCs, obtained from culture after CMV antigen stimulation. CDR3 residues: CASSQGGAGGAFF. DNA for the CDR3: TGCGCCAGCAGCCAAGGGGGGGCAGGAGGAGCTTTCTTT.